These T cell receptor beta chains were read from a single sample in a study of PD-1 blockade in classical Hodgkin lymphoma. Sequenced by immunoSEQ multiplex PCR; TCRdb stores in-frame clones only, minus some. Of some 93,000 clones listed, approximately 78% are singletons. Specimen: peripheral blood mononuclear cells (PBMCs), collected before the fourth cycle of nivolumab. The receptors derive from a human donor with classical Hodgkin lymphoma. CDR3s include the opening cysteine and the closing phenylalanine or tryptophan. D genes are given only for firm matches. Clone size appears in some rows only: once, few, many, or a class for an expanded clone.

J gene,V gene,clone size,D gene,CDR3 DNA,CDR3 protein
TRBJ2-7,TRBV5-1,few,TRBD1,TGCGCCAGCAGCTTGGGCCCCGGGACAGGGGGCCACGAGCAGTACTTC,CASSLGPGTGGHEQYF
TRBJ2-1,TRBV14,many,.,TGTGCCAGCACCCAGGTGGGGCGAAGGCTCTACAATGAGCAGTTCTTC,CASTQVGRRLYNEQFF
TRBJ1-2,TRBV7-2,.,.,TGTGCCAGCAGCGGGACATACTACATCTATGGCTACACCTTC,CASSGTYYIYGYTF
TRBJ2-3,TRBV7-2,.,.,TGTGCCAGCAGCCCACCCTTTTACACAGATACGCAGTATTTT,CASSPPFYTDTQYF
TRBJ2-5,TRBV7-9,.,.,TGTGCCAGCAGCTTAATGTCGGGGGTGGAGACCCAGTACTTC,CASSLMSGVETQYF
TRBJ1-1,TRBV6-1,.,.,TGTGCCAGCACTCTCAACACTGAAGCTTTCTTT,CASTLNTEAFF
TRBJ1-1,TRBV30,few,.,TGTGCCTGGAGTAGGGGGTATACTGAAGCTTTCTTT,CAWSRGYTEAFF
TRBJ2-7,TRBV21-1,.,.,TGTGCCAGCAGCAGGGACAGCACCTACGAGCAGTACTTC,CASSRDSTYEQYF
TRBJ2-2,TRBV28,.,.,TGTGCCAGCAGACCCCCCCGGGGGGCGAGGGCCGGGGAGCTGTTTTTT,CASRPPRGARAGELFF
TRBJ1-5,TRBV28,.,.,TGTGCCAGCAGTCCGGCGTCTCAAGGAAGAGATCAGCCCCAGCATTTT,CASSPASQGRDQPQHF
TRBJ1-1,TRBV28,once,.,TGTGCCAGCAGTTTAGGGGGGCAGAACACTGAAGCTTTCTTT,CASSLGGQNTEAFF
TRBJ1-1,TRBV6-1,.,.,TGTGCCAGCAAACTCTACGAGGGGACTGAAGCTTTCTTT,CASKLYEGTEAFF
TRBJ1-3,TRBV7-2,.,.,TGTGCCAGCAGCAGTGGAAACACCATATATTTT,CASSSGNTIYF
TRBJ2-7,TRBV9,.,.,TGTGCCAGCAGCGTAACTGACGGACCGACGCAGTACTTC,CASSVTDGPTQYF
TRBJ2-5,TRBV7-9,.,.,TGTGCCAGCAGCTCCTTTGGGCGCGCAGGGGTAGAGACCCAGTACTTC,CASSSFGRAGVETQYF
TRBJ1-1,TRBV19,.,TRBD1,TGTGCCAGTAGTATACGACAGGGTGGGCACACTGAAGCTTTCTTT,CASSIRQGGHTEAFF
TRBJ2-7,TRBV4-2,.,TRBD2,TGTGCCAGCAGCCAAGCTAGCGGGAGTACCTACGAGCAGTACTTC,CASSQASGSTYEQYF
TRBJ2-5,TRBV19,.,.,TGTGCCAGTTCGACTAGCCAAGAGACCCAGTACTTC,CASSTSQETQYF
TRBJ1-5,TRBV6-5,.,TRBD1,TGTGCCAGCAGGCAAACAGGGGGCGGGCGGCAGCCCCAGCATTTT,CASRQTGGGRQPQHF
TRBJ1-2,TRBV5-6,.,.,TGTGCCAGCAGCTTGGCGACAGCCTATGGCTACACCTTC,CASSLATAYGYTF
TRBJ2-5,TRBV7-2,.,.,TGTGCCAGCAGCTTAGTACAGGGCCGGTCGAGGACCCAGTACTTC,CASSLVQGRSRTQYF
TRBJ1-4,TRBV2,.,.,TGTGCCAGCAGTAGGGAGGAACAACTGTTTTTT,CASSREEQLFF
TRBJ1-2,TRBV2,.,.,TGTGCCAGCAGTGAAGGGGGGCCCTTCTATGGCTACACCTTC,CASSEGGPFYGYTF
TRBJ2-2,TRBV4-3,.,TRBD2,TGCGCCAGCAGCCGACGCCTAGCGGGAGCGAACACCGGGGAGCTGTTTTTT,CASSRRLAGANTGELFF
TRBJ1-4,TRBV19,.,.,TGTGCCAGTAGTATGGCTAGCAGGAATGCAACTAATGAAAAACTGTTTTTT,CASSMASRNATNEKLFF
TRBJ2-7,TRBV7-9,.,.,TGTGCCAGCAGCTCATATCTACTGGGACAACCCTTCGAGCAGTACTTC,CASSSYLLGQPFEQYF
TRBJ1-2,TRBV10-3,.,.,TGTGCCATCAGAGATGACAGCGGTAACTATGGCTACACCTTC,CAIRDDSGNYGYTF
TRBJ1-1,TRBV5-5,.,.,TGTGCCAGCAGCCCCAGACTTTTGGACACTGAAGCTTTCTTT,CASSPRLLDTEAFF
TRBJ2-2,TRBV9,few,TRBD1,TGTGCCAGCAGCCCCCGGGGAGACAGGGCAAACACCGGGGAGCTGTTTTTT,CASSPRGDRANTGELFF